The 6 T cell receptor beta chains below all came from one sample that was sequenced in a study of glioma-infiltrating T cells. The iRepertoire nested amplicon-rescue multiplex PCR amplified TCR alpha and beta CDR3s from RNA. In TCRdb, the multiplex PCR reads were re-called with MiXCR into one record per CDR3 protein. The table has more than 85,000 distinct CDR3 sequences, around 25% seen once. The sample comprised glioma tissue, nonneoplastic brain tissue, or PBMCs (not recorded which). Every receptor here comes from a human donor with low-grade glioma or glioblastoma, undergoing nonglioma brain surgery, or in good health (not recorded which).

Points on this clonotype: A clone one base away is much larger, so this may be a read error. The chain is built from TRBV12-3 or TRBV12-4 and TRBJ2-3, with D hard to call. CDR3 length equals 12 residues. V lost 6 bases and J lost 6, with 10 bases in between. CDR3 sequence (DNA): TGTGCCAGCAGCAGAAGACGGGATACGCAGTATTTT. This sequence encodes CASSRRRDTQYF.

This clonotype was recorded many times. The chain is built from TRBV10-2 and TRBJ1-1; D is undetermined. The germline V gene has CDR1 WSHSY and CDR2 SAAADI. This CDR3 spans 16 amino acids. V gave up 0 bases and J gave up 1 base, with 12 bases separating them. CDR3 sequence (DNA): TGCGCCAGCAGTGAGTCCCCCTTAAGGAAGAACACTGAAGCTTTCTTT. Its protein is CASSESPLRKNTEAFF.

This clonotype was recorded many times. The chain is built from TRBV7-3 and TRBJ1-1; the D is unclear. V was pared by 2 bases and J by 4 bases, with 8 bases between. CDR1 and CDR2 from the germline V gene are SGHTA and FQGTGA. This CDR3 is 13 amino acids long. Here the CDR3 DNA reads TGTGCCAGCAGCTTAGGGGTCACCACTGAAGCTTTCTTT. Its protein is CASSLGVTTEAFF.

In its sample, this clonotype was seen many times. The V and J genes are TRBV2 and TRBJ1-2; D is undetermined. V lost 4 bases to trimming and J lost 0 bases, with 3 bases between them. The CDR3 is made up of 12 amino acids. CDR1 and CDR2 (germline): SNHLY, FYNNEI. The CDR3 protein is CASSATNYGYTF. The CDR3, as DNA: TGTGCCAGCAGTGCCACTAACTATGGCTACACCTTC. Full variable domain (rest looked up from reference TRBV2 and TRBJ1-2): EPEVTQTPSHQVTQMGQEVILRCVPISNHLYFYWYRQILGQKVEFLVSFYNNEISEKSEIFDDQFSVERPDGSNFTLKIRSTKLEDSAMYFCASSATNYGYTFGSGTRLTVV.

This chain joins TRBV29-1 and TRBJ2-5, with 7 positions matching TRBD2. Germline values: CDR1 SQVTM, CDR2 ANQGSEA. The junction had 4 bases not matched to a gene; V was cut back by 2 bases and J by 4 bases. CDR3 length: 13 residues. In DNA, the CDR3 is TGCAGCGTTGAACCGTTAGCGGGAGAGACCCAGTACTTC. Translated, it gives CSVEPLAGETQYF.

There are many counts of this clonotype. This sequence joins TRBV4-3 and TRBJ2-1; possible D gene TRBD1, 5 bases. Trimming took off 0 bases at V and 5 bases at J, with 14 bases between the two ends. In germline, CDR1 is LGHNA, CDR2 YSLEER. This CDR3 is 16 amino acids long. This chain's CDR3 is CASSQDRDRVNNEQFF. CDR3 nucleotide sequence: TGCGCCAGCAGCCAAGATCGCGACAGAGTAAACAATGAGCAGTTCTTC.